The clone carrying this TCR beta chain was counted ten times or more. Its antigen is as yet unknown. Patients with uncontrolled infections, other autoimmune diseases, pregnancy or lactation were excluded. Together with thyroid ultrasound, orbital computed tomography, serum thyroxine and TRAb, clinical symptoms were used for diagnoses. Each 10 ml fresh peripheral blood draw supplied the PBMCs. These data belong to a study of T cells in Graves' hyperthyroidism and ophthalmopathy. Study results and caveats: Through a model of 13 V-J features, ophthalmopathy was separated from stable hyperthyroidism.

Amplification yielded TCR beta CDR3 regions, with RNA transcripts as the source. HTBI primers drove first-round RT-PCR of the TCR CDR3. TCRdb re-called the multiplex PCR reads with MiXCR, one entry per CDR3 protein. The table lists about 600,000 distinct CDR3 sequences, 14% of them singletons. The clonotype originates from a young woman with Graves' ophthalmopathy. Material for sequencing was blood.

This CDR3 reads CASSQDRTGSDEQFF. Written as DNA, the CDR3 is TGTGCCAGCAGCCAAGATAGGACAGGGAGCGATGAGCAGTTCTTC. The genes are TRBV4-2 and TRBJ2-1, with 8 bases identical to TRBD1. The V gene's germline CDR1 is LGHNA and CDR2 YNFKEQ. The CDR3 is 15 amino acids. Germline trimming cut 0 bases from V and 8 bases from J; bases unmatched to any gene: 6.